Listed below are T cell receptor beta chains from one sample, sequenced in a study of blood T cells in healthy people across ages. TCRdb reanalysed the 5' RACE reads using MiXCR and keeps one entry per CDR3 protein. The table shows almost 1 million distinct CDR3 sequences, with roughly 51% occurring only once. The specimen was blood. The receptors were sampled from a woman aged 60-70 years in good health. CDR3s include the opening cysteine and the closing phenylalanine or tryptophan. A D gene is named only where the DNA matches it firmly. Size tells how often a clone was seen (once, few, many) or the class of an expanded clone, and some rows leave it out.

d_call j_call v_call clone_size cdr3_nt cdr3_aa
- TRBJ2-7 TRBV2 - TGTGCCAGCAGTGTGGGGCAGGGATTTTCGATCTACGAGCAGTACTTC CASSVGQGFSIYEQYF
- TRBJ2-1 TRBV20-1 - TGCAGTGCTAGAGTCAGGTCCAAGGCTTTCTACAATGAGCAGTTCTTC CSARVRSKAFYNEQFF
- TRBJ2-3 TRBV6-2/TRBV6-3 - TGTGCCAGCAGTTACTCGGGGCTAGCAGGAGATACGCAGTATTTT CASSYSGLAGDTQYF
TRBD1 TRBJ2-6 TRBV5-1 - TGCGCCAGCAGCCCAGGGGGGACAGGTAGCTCTGGGGCCAACGTCCTGACTTTC CASSPGGTGSSGANVLTF
- TRBJ2-5 TRBV20-1 once TGCAGTGCTCCAGACGGCTCCAAGACCCCGTACTTC CSAPDGSKTPYF
TRBD2 TRBJ2-7 TRBV7-8 - TGTGCCAGCAGCATACTGGGACTAGCGGGAGGAGACGAGCAGTACTTC CASSILGLAGGDEQYF
- TRBJ1-1 TRBV7-3 - TGTGCCAGCATCTCAGGGTTTTTGGCTTTCTTT CASISGFLAFF
- TRBJ1-1 TRBV28 - TGTGCCAGCAGTATATACTCAGGGGCCCCAGAGCATATGAACACTGAAGCTTTCTTT CASSIYSGAPEHMNTEAFF
- TRBJ2-6 TRBV7-2 - TGTGCCAGCAGCAAAAGACTGGACATCCGCTCTGGGGCCAACGTCCTGACTTTC CASSKRLDIRSGANVLTF
- TRBJ2-7 TRBV7-9 - TGTGCCAGCAGCTTCCTGGCCTGGGAGCAGTACTTC CASSFLAWEQYF
- TRBJ2-7 TRBV20-1 - TGCAGTGCTAGAGATGAAGGGGAGCAGTACTTC CSARDEGEQYF